The text below deals with one T cell receptor beta chain. The antigen remains undetermined. A second roughly 6 to 11 cycle PCR used barcoded and J-beta primers. Each sample provided no less than 3 million CDR3-containing paired-end reads. TCRdb reprocessed the 5' RACE reads via MiXCR and lists one record per CDR3 protein. The sample carries 980,000 or so distinct CDR3 sequences, around 49% recorded once. These data come from a study of blood T cells in healthy people across ages. V was pared by 7 bases and J by 10 bases, with 11 bases between. CDR1 is SGHTA, CDR2 FQGNSA, per germline. The CDR3 is 11 residues long. Study-wide results and caveats: Among T cells, TCR beta diversity per million cells dropped roughly linearly as age rose. Estimated diversity, derived from one million T cells, was regarded as an underestimate.

About 10 milliliters of peripheral blood were drawn from each donor into EDTA-treated tubes. The V gene is TRBV7-2, the J gene TRBJ2-1; TRBD1 is a possible D gene (5 bases). The sequence was obtained from a man aged 25-40 years in good health. Sequencing was done on a sample of blood. Here the CDR3 reads CASTPWGEQFF. The CDR3 DNA sequence: TGTGCCAGCACCCCCTGGGGCGAGCAGTTCTTC.